Below, 18 T cell receptor beta chains from the same sample are listed, as sequenced in a study of T cell repertoires in cytomegalovirus infection (dated by TCRdb to between 2018 and 2020). The run used an Illumina HiSeq 1500. TCRdb reworked the public reads: Q25 trimming with fastp, MiXCR clone assembly, productive beta chains retained. Every entry covers one CDR3 protein and lists the most common genes and DNA from its rows. This sample has 200,000 to 250,000 distinct CDR3 sequences in its table, and about 23% of those were observed once. Over 15% of the sample belongs to the ten largest clones. Sequenced sample: CD8+ T cells from PBMCs. All receptors come from a human donor in good health (CMV status not recorded). Some clones in this sample may be carry-over from other donors' samples.

This clonotype was detected a few times. CDR3 region: CASSLSLRGPLANEQFF. CDR3 DNA: TGTGCCAGCAGTTTGTCCCTACGGGGCCCTTTAGCGAATGAGCAGTTCTTC. The V call is TRBV12-3 or TRBV12-4, the J call TRBJ2-1; D might be TRBD1 or TRBD2, each matching 5 bases. This CDR3 has 17 amino acids. Trimming took 3 bases from V and 7 from J, leaving 22 bases between them.

This clonotype was counted ten times or more. This chain joins TRBV7-8 and TRBJ2-7, with TRBD2 as a possible D gene (6 bases). The germline CDR1 and CDR2 sequences are SGHVS and FQNEAQ. Trimming left V 4 bases short and J 1 base short, with 14 bases between. The CDR3 loop spans 15 amino acids. In DNA form, the CDR3 reads TGTGCCAGCAGCTCCCCAGGGACTGAGTCCTACGAGCAGTACTTC. Its translation: CASSSPGTESYEQYF.

The CDR3: CASSYSAFSDRHYEQYF. CDR3 nucleotides: TGTGCCAGCAGTTACTCGGCATTTTCGGACAGACACTACGAGCAGTACTTC. The chain combines TRBV6-5 with TRBJ2-7, with a tentative D call TRBD1 (6 bases). The CDR3 sequence is 17 residues long. Germline values: CDR1 MNHEY, CDR2 SVGAGI. V dropped 0 bases and J dropped 3 bases, with 18 bases sitting between them.

The rearrangement links TRBV12-3 or TRBV12-4 to TRBJ2-3; D is possibly TRBD2 (6 bases). The CDR3 contains 11 residues. Trimming shortened V by 3 bases and J by 8 bases, and 6 bases separated the two germline ends. CDR3 amino acids: CASSFGGTQYF. DNA for the CDR3: TGTGCCAGCAGTTTCGGGGGTACGCAGTATTTT.

The V and J genes are TRBV20-1 and TRBJ2-1; D assignment may be TRBD1 or TRBD2 (5 bases each). The V and J ends lost 0 bases and 6 bases respectively, with 15 bases between them. CDR3 length equals 15 residues. Per germline, CDR1 DFQATT and CDR2 SNEGSKA (reference sequence). CDR3 loop: CSARDGALGANEQFF. The CDR3 bases are TGCAGTGCTAGAGACGGGGCCCTGGGAGCCAATGAGCAGTTCTTC.

The chain uses TRBV24-1 and TRBJ1-2; TRBD1 matches 9 bases. J gave up 4 bases and V 4 bases, and 9 bases lay outside the gene matches. CDR3 length: 16 amino acids. From germline, CDR1 is KGHDR and CDR2 SFDVKD. The CDR3 here is CATSDRGTGRLYGYTF. For the CDR3, the DNA is TGTGCCACCAGTGACCGAGGGACAGGGCGGCTCTATGGCTACACCTTC.

This clonotype occurred a few times. The CDR3 bases are TGCAGCGTTGAGGGACAGAGAAACTATGGCTACACCTTC. Encoded protein: CSVEGQRNYGYTF. J is TRBJ1-2 and V is TRBV29-1; 7 bases fit TRBD1. The CDR3 totals 13 residues. V gave up 3 bases and J gave up 2 bases; unmatched junction bases: 3. Looked up from germline, CDR1 is SQVTM and CDR2 is ANQGSEA.

CDR3 nucleotides: TGTGCCAGCAGCTTGGAAGCAGATACGCAGTATTTT. It yields the protein CASSLEADTQYF. This rearrangement joins TRBV5-4 to TRBJ2-3; D remains ambiguous. This CDR3 spans 12 amino acids. CDR1 and CDR2 from the germline V gene are SGHNT and YYREEE (reference sequence). Trimming pared 0 bases from V and 4 bases from J, leaving 3 bases between.

V and J are TRBV13 and TRBJ1-4; TRBD1 is a possible D gene (5 bases). The V end was cut by 1 base, the J end by 13 bases, with 16 bases between. The CDR3 is 14 amino acids. CDR1 is PRHDT, CDR2 FYEKMQ, per germline (reference sequence). The CDR3 loop is CASSLEPTAQGLFF. The CDR3, as DNA: TGTGCCAGCAGCTTAGAACCCACCGCCCAGGGACTGTTTTTT.

In this sample, this clonotype turned up many times. The chain employs TRBV29-1 and TRBJ1-1, with no clear D. The germline gives CDR1 SQVTM, CDR2 ANQGSEA. CDR3 length equals 11 residues. The V end was cut by 6 bases, the J end by 0 bases, with 5 bases between. The CDR3 sequence is CSVNMNTEAFF. For the CDR3, the DNA is TGCAGCGTCAATATGAACACTGAAGCTTTCTTT.

This clonotype was observed many times. The junction differs from germline at one of its ends, possibly a read error. This chain links TRBV7-2 with TRBJ2-7; D gene uncertain. Germline CDR1 reads SGHTA; CDR2 reads FQGNSA. This CDR3 is built from 15 residues. CDR3 sequence (DNA): TGTGCCAGCACCTTACGGTCACAGTCCAGGTTCGAGCAGTACTTC. Its translation: CASTLRSQSRFEQYF. The entire variable domain, with the rest obtained from reference TRBV7-2 and TRBJ2-7, is as follows: GAGVSQSPSNKVTEKGKDVELRCDPISGHTALYWYRQSLGQGLEFLIYFQGNSAPDKSGLPSDRFSAERTGGSVSTLTIQRTQQEDSAVYLCASTLRSQSRFEQYFGPGTRLTVT.

The chain joins TRBV4-1 to TRBJ2-1; a weak D match, TRBD2 (6 bases). V lost 0 bases and J lost 3, with 12 bases in between. CDR3 size: 16 residues. Germline V gives CDR1 MGHRA, CDR2 YSYEKL. CDR3 region: CASSQEGGKVYNEQFF. For the CDR3, the DNA is TGCGCCAGCAGCCAAGAAGGCGGGAAGGTCTACAATGAGCAGTTCTTC.

V usage is TRBV14 and J usage is TRBJ1-1; D might be TRBD1 (5 bases). From germline, CDR1 is SGHDN and CDR2 FVKESK. The CDR3 runs to 11 residues. V was clipped by 8 bases and J by 6 bases, with 10 bases between them. The CDR3 here is CASGAGAEAFF. CDR3 in DNA: TGTGCCAGCGGGGCCGGGGCTGAAGCTTTCTTT.

This clonotype showed up many times. This chain connects TRBV2 to TRBJ2-5; D unclear. CDR3 length equals 12 residues. Germline V lookup: CDR1 SNHLY, CDR2 FYNNEI. V was pared by 2 bases and J by 3 bases, with 4 bases between. The CDR3 sequence: CASSEFKETQYF. The CDR3 DNA reads TGTGCCAGCAGTGAATTTAAAGAGACCCAGTACTTC.

Relative to its sample, this clonotype is large (0.1 to 1%). The chain is built from TRBV7-8 and TRBJ1-1; D is uncertain. Germline V gene lookup returns CDR1 SGHVS and CDR2 FQNEAQ. The length of the CDR3 is 15 residues. Trimming shortened V by 1 base and J by 0 bases, and 9 bases separated the two germline ends. For the CDR3, the DNA is TGTGCCAGCAGCTTAGACCCGAACATGAACACTGAAGCTTTCTTT. Amino acids: CASSLDPNMNTEAFF.

This clonotype qualifies as medium-sized. The CDR3: CASRFATGELANLGANVLTF. CDR3 DNA: TGTGCCAGCAGGTTCGCCACAGGGGAACTCGCAAACCTTGGGGCCAACGTCCTGACTTTC. The chain carries TRBV12-3 or TRBV12-4 and TRBJ2-6, with 7 nucleotides matching TRBD1. This CDR3 has 20 amino acids. The ends lost 6 bases at V and 3 bases at J; junction bases unmatched: 20.

The chain links TRBV7-9 to TRBJ2-4; the match to TRBD2 covers 13 bases. Unmatched junction bases numbered 5, after V lost 1 base and J lost 2 bases. This CDR3 region has 18 residues. Germline values: CDR1 SEHNR, CDR2 FQNEAQ (reference sequence). For the CDR3, the DNA is TGTGCCAGCAGCTTAGGGACTAGCGGGGGTGCCTCCAAAAACATTCAGTACTTC. Translated: CASSLGTSGGASKNIQYF. The full variable domain, rest sourced from reference TRBV7-9 and TRBJ2-4, is DTGVSQNPRHKITKRGQNVTFRCDPISEHNRLYWYRQTLGQGPEFLTYFQNEAQLEKSRLLSDRFSAERPKGSFSTLEIQRTEQGDSAMYLCASSLGTSGGASKNIQYFGAGTRLSVL.

The J gene is TRBJ1-1, the V gene TRBV6-5; D is possibly TRBD1 (5 bases). The CDR3 covers 13 residues. Trimming took off 6 bases at V and 4 bases at J, with 12 bases between the two ends. CDR1 is MNHEY and CDR2 is SVGAGI in the germline V gene. CDR3: CASRDPGGTEAFF. Written as DNA, the CDR3 is TGTGCCAGCAGGGACCCGGGGGGCACTGAAGCTTTCTTT.